The sample holds a few counts of the clone carrying this TCR beta chain. Its specificity is not known. TCRdb processed the 5' RACE reads anew with MiXCR; each CDR3 protein has one entry. Counted here are 120,000 or so distinct CDR3 sequences, roughly 15% occurring once; the ten biggest clones make up roughly 47%. The data belong to a study of T cells after yellow fever vaccination. Findings and limits, study-wide: Researchers cautioned that FACS-sorted repertoires could harbor abundant clonotypes contaminating from the bulk population. Reappearance after the booster was seen for most primary-vaccination clones, at 95% to 97% CD4 and 88% CD8.

The source material was CD8+ T cells sorted from PBMCs, sampled 5 days after the yellow fever booster vaccination. The origin of this receptor is a man younger than 30 who received the YFV17D yellow fever vaccine.

CDR3 region: CASMVNEQFF. The CDR3 DNA follows: TGTGCCAGCATGGTCAATGAGCAGTTCTTC. The V and J genes are TRBV7-9 and TRBJ2-1; D remains ambiguous. The CDR3 extends over 10 amino acids. V lost 7 bases and J 6 bases, leaving 4 bases between the germline ends. CDR1 SEHNR and CDR2 FQNEAQ come from the germline V gene (reference sequence). The complete variable domain, with remaining parts taken from reference TRBV7-9 and TRBJ2-1, reads DTGVSQNPRHKITKRGQNVTFRCDPISEHNRLYWYRQTLGQGPEFLTYFQNEAQLEKSRLLSDRFSAERPKGSFSTLEIQRTEQGDSAMYLCASMVNEQFFGPGTRLTVL.